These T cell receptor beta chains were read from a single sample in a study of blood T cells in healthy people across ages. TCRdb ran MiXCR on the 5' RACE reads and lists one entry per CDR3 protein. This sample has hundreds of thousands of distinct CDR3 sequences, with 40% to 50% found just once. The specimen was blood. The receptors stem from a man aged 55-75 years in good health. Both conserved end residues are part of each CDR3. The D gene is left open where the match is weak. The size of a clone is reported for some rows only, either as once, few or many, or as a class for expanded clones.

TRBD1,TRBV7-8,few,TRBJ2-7,TGTGCCAGCAGCCCCACCTCGGGACAGGAATACGAGCAGTACTTC,CASSPTSGQEYEQYF
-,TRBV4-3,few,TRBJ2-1,TGCGCCAGCAGCCAAGAATGGCGCAATGAGCAGTTCTTC,CASSQEWRNEQFF
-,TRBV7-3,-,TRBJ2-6,TGTGCCAGCAGCTATACAGGGTCTACTGGGGCCAACGTCCTGACTTTC,CASSYTGSTGANVLTF
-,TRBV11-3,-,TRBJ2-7,TGTGCCAGCAGCTTAGGAGGGACGGAGCCCTACGAGCAGTACTTC,CASSLGGTEPYEQYF
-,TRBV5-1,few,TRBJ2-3,TGCGCCAGCGAGGGGCCGGAGGGAGATACGCAGTATTTT,CASEGPEGDTQYF
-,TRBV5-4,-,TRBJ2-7,TGTGCCAGCAGCTTGGAAAGCGTCGAGCAGTACTTC,CASSLESVEQYF
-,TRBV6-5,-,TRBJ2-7,TGTGCCAGCAGTTCAAGCGGATTTACCTACGAGCAGTACTTC,CASSSSGFTYEQYF
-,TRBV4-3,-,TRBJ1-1,TGCGCCAGCAGCCCTACCACCGGGACCGTCATGAACACTGAAGCTTTCTTT,CASSPTTGTVMNTEAFF
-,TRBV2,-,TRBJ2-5,TGTGCCAGCAGTGAAGACACGGGGGGCTACGAGACCCAGTACTTC,CASSEDTGGYETQYF
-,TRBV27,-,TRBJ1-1,TGTGCCAGCAGTTTTTCTCTGCGAGGCGACACTGAAGCTTTCTTT,CASSFSLRGDTEAFF
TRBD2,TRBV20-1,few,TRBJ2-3,TGCAGTGCTAGTGTCGCTAGCGGGGGGTTGGCAGATACGCAGTATTTT,CSASVASGGLADTQYF
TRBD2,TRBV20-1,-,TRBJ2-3,TGCAGTGCTAGAGATGCACTAGCGCGAGATACGCAGTATTTT,CSARDALARDTQYF
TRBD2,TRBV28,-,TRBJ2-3,TGTGCCAGCAGTCTATGGAGACTAGCGGGTAGCACAGATACGCAGTATTTT,CASSLWRLAGSTDTQYF
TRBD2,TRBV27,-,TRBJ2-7,TGTGCCAGCAGTTTAAAGGCTAGCGGGGTTCCCTACGAGCAGTACTTC,CASSLKASGVPYEQYF
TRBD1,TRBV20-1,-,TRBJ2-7,TGCAGTGCTAGGATGGGACAGGGATTGTACGAGCAGTACTTC,CSARMGQGLYEQYF
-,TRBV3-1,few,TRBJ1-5,TGTGCCAGCAGCCCCGGACCCTCCCAGCCCCAGCATTTT,CASSPGPSQPQHF
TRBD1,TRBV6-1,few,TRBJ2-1,TGTGCCAGCAGTGCGTACGGGGACAGGGTTCGCGACAATGAGCAGTTCTTC,CASSAYGDRVRDNEQFF
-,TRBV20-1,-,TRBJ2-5,TGCAGTGCTAGACGAAGGGGGTTTTCCGAAGAGACCCAGTACTTC,CSARRRGFSEETQYF
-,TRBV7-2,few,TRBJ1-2,TGTGCCAGCAGCTTAGTAGAGGGGAACCATGGCTACACCTTC,CASSLVEGNHGYTF
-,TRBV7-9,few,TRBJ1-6,TGTGCCAGCAGCCCCCGTGGGGCAGGGCCTAATTCACCCCTCCACTTT,CASSPRGAGPNSPLHF
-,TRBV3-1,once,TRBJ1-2,TGTGCCAGCAGCCCGCGGGAGGGAGATGGCTACACCTTC,CASSPREGDGYTF
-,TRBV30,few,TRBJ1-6,TGTGCCTGGAGGGAGGACAGCCGAAATTCACCCCTCCACTTT,CAWREDSRNSPLHF
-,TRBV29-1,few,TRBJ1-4,TGCAGCGTAGGGGCGGGGGAAAAACTGTTTTTT,CSVGAGEKLFF
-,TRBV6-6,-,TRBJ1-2,TGTGCCAGCAACCCACAGGGATCTAACTATGGCTACACCTTC,CASNPQGSNYGYTF
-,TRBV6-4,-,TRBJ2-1,TGTGCCAGCAGTGACGGGATTGGTCCCTACAATGAGCAGTTCTTC,CASSDGIGPYNEQFF
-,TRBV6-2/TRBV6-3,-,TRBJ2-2,TGTGCCAGCAGTAACCCAGGGGCGAGGCCCGGGGAGCTGTTTTTT,CASSNPGARPGELFF
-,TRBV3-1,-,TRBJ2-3,TGTGCCAGCAGCCTCCCAGGGTCCGATACGCAGTATTTT,CASSLPGSDTQYF
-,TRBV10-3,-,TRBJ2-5,TGTGCCATCAGCCCCCGGGACATGGTACAAGAGACCCAGTACTTC,CAISPRDMVQETQYF
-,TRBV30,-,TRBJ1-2,TGTGCCTGGAGTGTACAGGTCCCTCTCTCTTATGGCTACACCTTC,CAWSVQVPLSYGYTF
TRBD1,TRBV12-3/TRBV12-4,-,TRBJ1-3,TGTGCCAGCAGTCCGGCGGACAGGGAAGCTGGAAACACCATATATTTT,CASSPADREAGNTIYF
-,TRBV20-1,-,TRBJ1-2,TGCAGTGCTCCTGACAGCTCGTATGGCTACACCTTC,CSAPDSSYGYTF
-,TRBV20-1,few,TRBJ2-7,TGCAGTGCTAACCCCTTGGGCGGGGTCTACGAGCAGTACTTC,CSANPLGGVYEQYF
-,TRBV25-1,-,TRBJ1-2,TGTGCCAGCAGTCCCCCCTACACCTTC,CASSPPYTF
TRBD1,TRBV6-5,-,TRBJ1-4,TGTGCCAGCAGTTACTACTCCGGGACAGGGAGGGGCACACTGTTTTTT,CASSYYSGTGRGTLFF
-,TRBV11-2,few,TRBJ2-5,TGTGCCAGCAGCTTCCCCAGAGGGGGGGCAGAGACCCAGTACTTC,CASSFPRGGAETQYF
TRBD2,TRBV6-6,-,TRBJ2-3,TGTGCCAGCAGTTACTCGACTAGCGGCACAGATACGCAGTATTTT,CASSYSTSGTDTQYF
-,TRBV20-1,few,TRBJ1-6,TGCAGTGCTAGAGGCAGGGACGGCGGGCGGTCACCCCTCCACTTT,CSARGRDGGRSPLHF
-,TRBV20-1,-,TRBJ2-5,TGCAGTGCTAGAGATCGCCGGAGGAATGGCTACAATGAGCAGTACTTC,CSARDRRRNGYNEQYF